There are a few counts of the clone carrying this T cell receptor (beta chain). Antigen specificity is unknown. Amplified TCR beta CDR3 regions came from RNA transcripts. The HTBI set primed first-round TCR CDR3 RT-PCR. TCRdb re-derived calls from the multiplex PCR reads in MiXCR, one entry per CDR3 protein. There are roughly 180,000 distinct CDR3 sequences in the sample; around 8.9% occur only once, and roughly a fifth lies in the top ten. The entry originates in a study of T cells in Graves' hyperthyroidism and ophthalmopathy. General study points: Ophthalmopathy, as predicted by the model, came a median roughly 6.5 months after the prediction.

Diagnostic decisions used clinical symptoms, serum thyroxine and TRAb, thyroid ultrasound and orbital computed tomography. Ahead of any ophthalmopathy symptoms, the blood sample was obtained at the first diagnosis of hyperthyroidism. Around 10 ml fresh peripheral blood yielded the PBMCs. This receptor was identified in a young woman with Graves' hyperthyroidism that later progressed to Graves' ophthalmopathy. Sequencing was performed on blood.

In DNA, the CDR3 is TGTGCCACCAGTGTGGGACTAGCGGCTGCAAATGAGCAGTTCTTC. Its translation: CATSVGLAAANEQFF. The rearrangement uses TRBV24-1 and TRBJ2-1, with 11 nucleotides matching TRBD2. With 5 bases clipped from V and 7 bases from J, the junction kept 6 bases outside the gene matches. Looked up from germline, CDR1 is KGHDR and CDR2 is SFDVKD. This CDR3 has 15 residues.